Listed below are T cell receptor beta chains from one sample, sequenced in a study of blood T cell repertoires in COVID-19. Sequenced by immunoSEQ multiplex PCR; TCRdb stores in-frame clones only, minus some. This table holds 40,000 to 50,000 clones, about 85% found once. Sequencing used peripheral blood. The receptor source for this set is a man aged 50 to 59 with active COVID-19. Both conserved end residues are part of each CDR3. A D gene is named only where the DNA matches it firmly. The size of a clone is reported for some rows only, either as once, few or many, or as a class for expanded clones.

>NA|TRBJ1-4|TRBV29-1|NA
TGCAGCGCTCAGTTAACGACTAATGAAAAACTGTTTTTT
CSAQLTTNEKLFF
>few|TRBJ2-1|TRBV6-4|NA
TGTGCCAGCAGTGACCTGGATGGGGGGAGTGAGCAGTTCTTC
CASSDLDGGSEQFF
>NA|TRBJ1-1|TRBV5-1|TRBD1
TGCGCCAGCAGCGCCTACAGGGGGCAGAACACTGAAGCTTTCTTT
CASSAYRGQNTEAFF
>NA|TRBJ2-5|TRBV18|NA
TGTGCCAGCTCACCACGACTCGACCAAGAGACCCAGTACTTC
CASSPRLDQETQYF
>NA|TRBJ2-5|TRBV2|NA
TGTGCCAGCAGTGATAGTCGGGCGGGCCTAGTGCAGACCCAGTACTTC
CASSDSRAGLVQTQYF
>NA|TRBJ1-6|TRBV2|NA
TGTGCCAGCGTAACGGGGAGTTGGGGTTCACCCCTCCACTTT
CASVTGSWGSPLHF
>NA|TRBJ1-2|TRBV12-3/TRBV12-4|TRBD1
TGTGCCAGTAGCAGGGGGTCCTATGGCTACACCTTC
CASSRGSYGYTF
>NA|TRBJ2-2|TRBV11-3|NA
TGTGCCAGCAGCCAGGGGGGTGACACCGGGGAGCTGTTTTTT
CASSQGGDTGELFF
>NA|TRBJ1-5|TRBV2|NA
TGTGCCAGCCAACCTCAGGGACTCAGAGGTCAGCCCCAGCATTTT
CASQPQGLRGQPQHF
>NA|TRBJ1-2|TRBV4-1|TRBD1
TGCGCCAGCAGCTTACAGGGGAACGATGGCTACACCTTC
CASSLQGNDGYTF
>NA|TRBJ2-7|TRBV7-2|TRBD1
TGTGCCAGCAGCTTAGGAATCGGGGACAGGGGGCGGGAGCAGTACTTC
CASSLGIGDRGREQYF
>NA|TRBJ2-3|TRBV6-5|NA
TGTGCCAGCAGTTCCCCTAGCACAGATACGCAGTATTTT
CASSSPSTDTQYF
>NA|TRBJ1-3|TRBV5-5|NA
TGTGCCAGCAGCTATGCGTACAGGGACTCTGGAAACACCATATATTTT
CASSYAYRDSGNTIYF
>NA|TRBJ2-1|TRBV7-6|TRBD1
TGTGCCAGCAGCTTAACGCCTACAGGGGGAATCTCCTACAATGAGCAGTTCTTC
CASSLTPTGGISYNEQFF
>NA|TRBJ1-2|TRBV27|TRBD1
TGTGCCAGCAGTTTATCGGAGGGGGCTGGTGGCTACACCTTC
CASSLSEGAGGYTF
>few|TRBJ1-6|TRBV19|NA
TGTGCCAGTAAAGGACAGCTAAATTCACCCCTCCACTTT
CASKGQLNSPLHF
>NA|TRBJ1-4|TRBV15|NA
TGTGCCACCAGCATGAACGGGAGAAATGAAAAACTGTTTTTT
CATSMNGRNEKLFF
>NA|TRBJ1-1|TRBV20-1|NA
TGCAGTGCTAGTACGACAGCAGAGTCTAGGGAAGCTTTCTTT
CSASTTAESREAFF
>NA|TRBJ1-5|TRBV2|NA
TGTGCCAGCAGAGCACAGGCGCTCAATCAGCCCCAGCATTTT
CASRAQALNQPQHF
>NA|TRBJ1-4|TRBV5-4|TRBD1
TGTGCCAGCAGCTCGGGACAGCCGAATGAAAAACTGTTTTTT
CASSSGQPNEKLFF
>NA|TRBJ1-1|TRBV5-4|TRBD1
TGTGCCAGCAGCCAGGACAGGGGGCGAACTGAAGCTTTCTTT
CASSQDRGRTEAFF
>NA|TRBJ1-2|TRBV3-1/TRBV3-2|TRBD1
TGTGCCAGCAGTTCGGGACAGGGTCTTGGCTACACCTTC
CASSSGQGLGYTF
>once|TRBJ2-3|TRBV7-2|NA
TGTGCCAGCAGCGGGAGGAACACAGATACGCAGTATTTT
CASSGRNTDTQYF
>NA|TRBJ1-5|TRBV23-1|TRBD1
TGCGCCAGCAGCCAGACAGGGGGGGGCAATCAGCCCCAGCATTTT
CASSQTGGGNQPQHF
>NA|TRBJ2-7|TRBV28|TRBD1
TGTGCCAGCAGTTCAGGGGGAATTGGTGAGCAGTACTTC
CASSSGGIGEQYF
>NA|TRBJ1-5|TRBV28|NA
TGTGCCAGCAGTTTTGGCACAGGCAATCAGCCCCAGCATTTT
CASSFGTGNQPQHF
>few|TRBJ1-2|TRBV4-2|NA
TGTGCCAGCAGCCAAGTCTTGAGTAACTATGGCTACACCTTC
CASSQVLSNYGYTF
>NA|TRBJ1-2|TRBV25-1|TRBD1
TGTGCCAGCAGTGATCCCAGGGGGCCTCACTATGGCTACACCTTC
CASSDPRGPHYGYTF
>NA|TRBJ2-3|TRBV4-3|NA
TGCGCCAGCAAAGCGACCCCAGCCGGCACAGATACGCAGTATTTT
CASKATPAGTDTQYF
>NA|TRBJ2-5|TRBV3-1/TRBV3-2|TRBD2
TGTGCCAGCAGCATAGCGGGGGGCCAAGAGACCCAGTACTTC
CASSIAGGQETQYF
>NA|TRBJ2-7|TRBV5-4|TRBD2
TGTGCCAGCAGCTTACTAGCGGGAGACTCCTACGAGCAGTACTTC
CASSLLAGDSYEQYF
>NA|TRBJ1-6|TRBV28|NA
TGTGCCAGCAGCGTGCGGCAGGGCGGTGATTCACCCCTCCACTTT
CASSVRQGGDSPLHF
>NA|TRBJ2-1|TRBV11-3|TRBD1
TGTGCCAGCAGCTTCGGGACAGCTAGCTCCTACAATGAGCAGTTCTTC
CASSFGTASSYNEQFF
>NA|TRBJ1-2|TRBV28|TRBD1
TGTGCCAGCAGTACGACAGGGGTAGTCGGCTACACCTTC
CASSTTGVVGYTF
>NA|TRBJ2-7|TRBV11-2|NA
TGTGCCAGCAGCTTAGCCAGAAGGACGGGGAATAGGTACGAGCAGTACTTC
CASSLARRTGNRYEQYF